Below are 25 T cell receptor beta chains sequenced from a single sample in a study of blood T cell repertoires in COVID-19. Produced via immunoSEQ multiplex PCR; TCRdb's table is partial and in-frame only. The repertoire holds 450,000 to 500,000 clones, with 80% to 90% as singletons. Sequenced: PBMCs or T cells enriched from blood (not recorded which). These TCRs come from a woman aged 55-70 years who had recovered from COVID-19.

The chain recombines TRBV2 with TRBJ1-4; D is ambiguous. The CDR3 is 12 residues long. Germline lookup yields CDR1 SNHLY and CDR2 FYNNEI. Trimming took 3 bases from V and 6 from J, leaving 5 bases between them. The CDR3 region is CASSDMYEKLFF. The CDR3 nucleotides are TGTGCCAGCAGTGACATGTATGAAAAACTGTTTTTT.

The CDR3 region has the DNA TGTGCCATCAGTGATGCTCGGGCGGGGGGCGTTACCTCCTACAATGAGCAGTTCTTC. This encodes CAISDARAGGVTSYNEQFF. The V call is TRBV10-3, the J call TRBJ2-1; 8 bases map to TRBD2. V lost 3 bases to trimming and J lost 0 bases; unmatched junction nucleotides: 13. The CDR3 spans 19 residues. Germline loops: CDR1 ENHRY, CDR2 SYGVKD.

This chain uses TRBV6-5 with TRBJ2-7, with 8 bases identical to TRBD1. Looked up from germline, CDR1 is MNHEY and CDR2 is SVGAGI. CDR3 size: 14 residues. V lost 10 bases and J lost 5; bases outside the gene matches: 13. The CDR3: CAIQYQGAGDEQYF. CDR3 nucleotide sequence: TGTGCCATACAGTACCAGGGGGCGGGCGACGAGCAGTACTTC.

This chain connects TRBV3-1 (or the pseudogene TRBV3-2) to TRBJ2-3, with a tentative D call TRBD2 (6 bases). The germline V gene has CDR1 LGHDT and CDR2 YNNKEL (reference sequence). The V gene lost 1 base and the J gene lost 14 bases, with 19 bases spanning the gap. The CDR3 consists of 14 residues. The CDR3 spells CASSQGWLAEGLYF. The CDR3 DNA sequence: TGTGCCAGCAGCCAAGGGTGGTTAGCGGAAGGGTTGTATTTT.

This sequence joins TRBV6-1 and TRBJ1-1; D call uncertain. The CDR3 consists of 14 residues. Trimming stripped 2 bases from V and 3 bases from J, with 10 bases between. CDR1 and CDR2 (germline): MNHNS, SASEGT. CDR3 sequence (DNA): TGTGCCAGCAGTGAACTGGATCGGGACACTGAAGCTTTCTTT. Amino acid sequence: CASSELDRDTEAFF.

V is TRBV7-9 and J is TRBJ1-2; 8 positions agree with TRBD1. Germline-derived CDR1 and CDR2 are SEHNR and FQNEAQ (reference sequence). The CDR3 extends over 12 amino acids. V shed 5 bases, J shed 7 bases, and the junction held 3 bases outside the gene matches. CDR3 in DNA: TGTGCCAGCAGCAGACAGGGGAGTGGCTACACCTTC. Its protein is CASSRQGSGYTF.

This chain connects TRBV4-1 to TRBJ2-3; 14 bases fit TRBD2. The CDR3 has 20 amino acids. The ends lost 0 bases at V and 3 bases at J; junction bases unmatched: 11. Germline V lookup: CDR1 MGHRA, CDR2 YSYEKL. Here the CDR3 reads CASSQERLAGGPIRTDTQYF. CDR3 nucleotide sequence: TGCGCCAGCAGCCAAGAGAGACTAGCGGGGGGGCCGATTCGTACAGATACGCAGTATTTT.

The rearrangement uses TRBV6-5 and TRBJ2-7; no definite D call. The ends were cut back, 2 bases at V and 2 bases at J, with 7 bases in the middle. The CDR3 extends over 13 amino acids. Germline loops: CDR1 MNHEY, CDR2 SVGAGI. The CDR3: CASSYRQAYEQYF. The CDR3 DNA reads as TGTGCCAGCAGTTACAGGCAGGCCTACGAGCAGTACTTC.

The gene calls are TRBV11-2 and TRBJ1-6; maybe TRBD1 (6 bases). Germline V gene data show CDR1 as SGHAT and CDR2 as FQNNGV. The CDR3 is made up of 16 amino acids. V was shortened by 1 base and J by 5 bases, with 12 bases between the two germline ends. DNA of the CDR3: TGTGCCAGCAGCTTAGTCCCACAGGGTAATAATTCACCCCTCCACTTT. It translates to CASSLVPQGNNSPLHF.

The J gene is TRBJ1-5, the V gene TRBV10-3; D perhaps matches TRBD1 (6 bases). This CDR3 spans 14 amino acids. Germline V CDR1 and CDR2: ENHRY, SYGVKD. Trimming cost V 4 bases and J 4 bases, with 11 bases left between them. Written as DNA, the CDR3 is TGTGCCATCAGTGCCGCAGGGGTTAATCAGCCCCAGCATTTT. Protein sequence: CAISAAGVNQPQHF.

The rearrangement links TRBV19 to TRBJ1-4, with 7 nucleotides matching TRBD1. This CDR3 has 14 residues. Losses at the gene ends were 5 bases for V and 10 bases for J; bases not matched to a gene: 10. CDR1 and CDR2 (germline): LNHDA, SQIVND (reference sequence). CDR3 nucleotides: TGTGCCAGTAGTCAGACAGGGAACTGGAGAAAACTGTTTTTT. It yields the protein CASSQTGNWRKLFF.

The J gene is TRBJ1-1, the V gene TRBV6-5; D call uncertain. Deletions cut 2 bases from V and 0 bases from J, with 7 bases between. Germline V lookup: CDR1 MNHEY, CDR2 SVGAGI. The CDR3 is 14 amino acids. The CDR3 bases are TGTGCCAGCAGTTACGCAGGTCTGAACACTGAAGCTTTCTTT. Translating gives CASSYAGLNTEAFF.

CDR3 protein: CASSFRQTVNEKLFF. CDR3 DNA sequence: TGTGCCAGCAGTTTCCGGCAGACAGTTAATGAAAAACTGTTTTTT. This chain links TRBV27 with TRBJ1-4; D is possibly TRBD1 (5 bases). The CDR3 runs to 15 residues. CDR1 is MNHEY, CDR2 SMNVEV, per germline (reference sequence). The V and J ends lost 3 bases and 4 bases respectively, with 12 bases between them.

The gene calls are TRBV12-5 and TRBJ1-3; no clear D. The germline V gene has CDR1 LGHNT and CDR2 FRNRAP. The CDR3 length is 12 residues. The V gene lost 4 bases and the J gene lost 4 bases, with 5 bases spanning the gap. The CDR3 region is CASGSIGNTIYF. CDR3 sequence (DNA): TGTGCTAGTGGTTCTATAGGAAACACCATATATTTT.

The chain links TRBV7-6 to TRBJ1-2; D gene unclear. The ends were cut back, 1 base at V and 10 bases at J, with 7 bases in the middle. Germline V lookup: CDR1 SGHVS, CDR2 FNYEAQ. CDR3 length: 11 residues. Written as DNA, the CDR3 is TGTGCCAGCAGCTTAGGTCAGGACTACACCTTC. Protein sequence: CASSLGQDYTF.

A remark on this clone: The identical CDR3 is also encoded by other nucleotide sequences in the sample. The chain couples TRBV5-1 to TRBJ2-2; 7 bases line up with TRBD1. The CDR3 length is 15 residues. CDR1 and CDR2 from the germline V gene are SGHRS and YFSETQ. After removal of 4 bases from V and 2 bases from J, the junction contained 5 bases not matched to a gene. Here the CDR3 DNA reads TGCGCCAGCAGCCCGGGACAGCTAAACACCGGGGAGCTGTTTTTT. Its protein product is CASSPGQLNTGELFF.

The chain combines TRBV7-9 with TRBJ1-1, with TRBD1 matching over 9 bases. The germline CDR1 and CDR2 sequences are SEHNR and FQNEAQ (reference sequence). Unmatched junction bases numbered 10, after V lost 5 bases and J lost 6 bases. This CDR3 region has 15 residues. The CDR3 DNA sequence: TGTGCCAGCAGCCCTCTTAGGGACAGGGCCGCTGAAGCTTTCTTT. Protein product: CASSPLRDRAAEAFF.

The V gene is TRBV7-8, the J gene TRBJ1-1, with 7 nucleotides matching TRBD1. Looked up from germline, CDR1 is SGHVS and CDR2 is FQNEAQ. This CDR3 comprises 17 residues. J gave up 5 bases and V 1 base, and 13 bases lay outside the gene matches. The CDR3 spells CASSLDPGRPGGTEAFF. CDR3 sequence (DNA): TGTGCCAGCAGCTTAGACCCCGGAAGGCCAGGGGGGACTGAAGCTTTCTTT.

This chain uses TRBV20-1 with TRBJ2-7; D is ambiguous. Germline V gene sequence: CDR1 DFQATT, CDR2 SNEGSKA (reference sequence). The CDR3 spans 11 residues. Trimming pared 5 bases from V and 3 bases from J, leaving 8 bases between. CDR3 residues: CSAQIDYEQYV. The CDR3 DNA sequence: TGCAGTGCTCAAATAGACTACGAGCAGTACGTC.

The J gene is TRBJ2-3, the V gene TRBV5-1, with a possible D match to TRBD1 (5 bases). The CDR3 is 15 residues long. The germline V gene encodes CDR1 SGHRS and CDR2 YFSETQ. Trimming took off 3 bases at V and 3 bases at J, with 14 bases between the two ends. The CDR3 reads CASSSLTPGTDTQYF. In DNA form, the CDR3 reads TGCGCCAGCAGCTCTCTTACTCCAGGGACAGATACGCAGTATTTT.

The V call is TRBV11-3, the J call TRBJ1-2; unclear D gene. This CDR3 contains 11 residues. CDR1 is SGHNT and CDR2 is YENEEA in the germline V gene. Deletions cut 5 bases from V and 8 bases from J, with 9 bases between. The CDR3 sequence is CASSQDGGYTF. The CDR3 DNA sequence: TGTGCCAGCAGCCAAGACGGGGGCTACACCTTC.

V is TRBV24-1 and J is TRBJ2-2; D is perhaps TRBD1 (5 bases). The CDR3 has 14 amino acids. The V gene lost 3 bases and the J gene lost 9 bases, with 13 bases spanning the gap. Germline values: CDR1 KGHDR, CDR2 SFDVKD. DNA for the CDR3: TGTGCCACCAGTGATCCCCTAGGGGCATGGGAGCTGTTTTTT. It codes for CATSDPLGAWELFF.

This chain links TRBV11-2 with TRBJ2-7, with 7 bases that match TRBD1. Germline assignment: CDR1 SGHAT and CDR2 FQNNGV. The CDR3 extends over 14 amino acids. The V gene end was trimmed by 5 bases and the J gene end by 2 bases; junction bases not matched to a gene: 6. In nucleotides, the CDR3 is TGTGCCAGCAGCACGACGACAGGGCCCTACGAGCAGTACGTC. The encoded protein is CASSTTTGPYEQYV.

J is TRBJ1-1 and V is TRBV2; no clear D. Germline assignment: CDR1 SNHLY and CDR2 FYNNEI. V was clipped by 4 bases and J by 5 bases, with 8 bases between them. This CDR3 spans 12 amino acids. In nucleotides, the CDR3 is TGTGCCAGCAGTGTTCCCGGGACTGAAGCTTTCTTT. Encoded protein: CASSVPGTEAFF.

The chain joins TRBV19 to TRBJ2-7; D possibly corresponds to TRBD2 (6 bases). Germline CDR1 is LNHDA and CDR2 is SQIVND (reference sequence). Trimming removed 10 bases from V and 7 bases from J, with 26 bases in between. This CDR3 comprises 15 residues. The CDR3 nucleotides are TGTGCCACCTACCCCGGGACTTTATTTTGTGGGGAGCAGTACGTC. Its protein product is CATYPGTLFCGEQYV.